A single sample is the source of the 27 T cell receptor beta chains below, sequenced in a study of cytomegalovirus exposure and HLA in healthy donors. The PCR contained 60 Vbeta and 13 Jbeta primers. Profiling relied on immunoSEQ multiplex PCR, and the TCRdb table lists in-frame clones only, not all of them. The sample has 240,000 or so clones; 82% are singletons. Sample: PBMCs. These receptors were taken from a woman aged 40 to 50 in good health and CMV-seropositive.

The J gene is TRBJ2-7, the V gene TRBV15; 9 positions match TRBD1. The germline CDR1 and CDR2 sequences are LNHNV and YYDKDF (reference sequence). The CDR3 is 16 amino acids. V shed 0 bases and J 3 bases; nucleotides not matched to a gene: 6. The CDR3 loop reads CATSRDLPGQGYEQYF. In nucleotides, the CDR3 is TGTGCCACCAGCAGAGATCTCCCGGGACAGGGCTACGAGCAGTACTTC.

This chain joins TRBV6-5 and TRBJ1-6; D call uncertain. Germline assignment: CDR1 MNHEY and CDR2 SVGAGI. The CDR3 spans 13 residues. V lost 8 bases and J lost 0, with 5 bases in between. The CDR3 nucleotides are TGTGCCAGCGGCATCTCCTATAATTCACCCCTCCACTTT. It codes for CASGISYNSPLHF.

The chain couples TRBV27 to TRBJ2-1; D is possibly TRBD2 (5 bases). The germline V and J ends were trimmed by 0 bases and 0 bases, with 12 bases remaining between them. The germline V gene has CDR1 MNHEY and CDR2 SMNVEV (reference sequence). CDR3 length: 17 amino acids. In nucleotides, the CDR3 is TGTGCCAGCAGTTTATCCCCTGACTACCTCTCCTACAATGAGCAGTTCTTC. This gives the protein CASSLSPDYLSYNEQFF.

The gene calls are TRBV10-3 and TRBJ1-4; D gene uncertain. Trimming stripped 3 bases from V and 8 bases from J, with 13 bases between. The V gene's germline CDR1 is ENHRY and CDR2 SYGVKD. This CDR3 has 14 amino acids. In DNA form, the CDR3 reads TGTGCCATCAGTGAAGGTGGAGGAGACGAAAAACTGTTTTTT. This gives the protein CAISEGGGDEKLFF.

The rearrangement joins TRBV27 to TRBJ1-3; a possible D gene is TRBD1 (5 bases). The V gene lost 2 bases and the J gene lost 0 bases, with 5 bases spanning the gap. CDR3 length equals 14 residues. CDR1 and CDR2 (germline): MNHEY, SMNVEV (reference sequence). The CDR3 DNA sequence: TGTGCCAGCAGTTTAGACAGCTCTGGAAACACCATATATTTT. This encodes CASSLDSSGNTIYF.

This chain links TRBV7-3 with TRBJ2-1; 14 nucleotides match TRBD2. Germline CDR1 reads SGHTA; CDR2 reads FQGTGA. CDR3 length: 16 amino acids. V trimming: 6 bases; J trimming: 8 bases; junction bases outside the gene matches: 9. The CDR3, as DNA: TGTGCCAGCAGTCTCTTAGGGACTAGCGGGAGATATGAGCAGTTCTTC. This translates into CASSLLGTSGRYEQFF.

This sequence joins TRBV19 and TRBJ1-2, with 8 bases lining up with TRBD1. Germline CDR1 and CDR2: LNHDA and SQIVND (reference sequence). The V and J ends lost 5 bases and 5 bases, in that order; junction bases with no gene match: 7. The CDR3 sequence is 14 residues long. The CDR3 nucleotides are TGTGCCAGTAGTGCGGACAGGGCGAGGTATGGCTACACCTTC. Its translation: CASSADRARYGYTF.

This chain uses TRBV14 with TRBJ2-5, with 10 nucleotides matching TRBD1. J gave up 0 bases and V 0 bases, and 4 bases lay outside the gene matches. This CDR3 has 17 amino acids. Germline lookup yields CDR1 SGHDN and CDR2 FVKESK. The CDR3 DNA reads TGTGCCAGCAGCCAAGATTGGGGACAGGGGTACCAAGAGACCCAGTACTTC. Protein product: CASSQDWGQGYQETQYF. The variable domain in full, completed from reference TRBV14 and TRBJ2-5, reads EAGVTQFPSHSVIEKGQTVTLRCDPISGHDNLYWYRRVMGKEIKFLLHFVKESKQDESGMPNNRFLAERTGGTYSTLKVQPAELEDSGVYFCASSQDWGQGYQETQYFGPGTRLLVL.

The chain carries TRBV19 and TRBJ2-7; TRBD2 matches 9 bases. The J segment lost 6 bases and the V segment lost 1 base, leaving 7 bases of the junction unmatched. The CDR3 consists of 15 residues. Germline-derived CDR1 and CDR2 are LNHDA and SQIVND (reference sequence). In DNA, the CDR3 is TGTGCCAGTAGTATAGGGAGCCTAGCGGGAAGCGAGCAGTACTTC. Protein product: CASSIGSLAGSEQYF.

The rearrangement links TRBV7-9 to TRBJ1-5; 8 nucleotides agree with TRBD1. Germline CDR1 is SEHNR and CDR2 is FQNEAQ (reference sequence). V dropped 5 bases and J dropped 5; count of bases not matched to a gene: 2. There are 13 residues in the CDR3. Written as DNA, the CDR3 is TGTGCCAGCAGCCTGACAGGGGATCAGCCCCAGCATTTT. This encodes CASSLTGDQPQHF.

V and J are TRBV6-5 and TRBJ1-4, with D hard to call. CDR1 MNHEY and CDR2 SVGAGI come from the germline V gene. The germline V and J ends were trimmed by 0 bases and 4 bases, with 12 bases remaining between them. This CDR3 contains 16 residues. The DNA for the CDR3 is TGTGCCAGCAGTTACTCGTCTAGCCGGAATAATGAAAAACTGTTTTTT. Translated: CASSYSSSRNNEKLFF.

This clone occurred once. This sequence joins TRBV5-4 and TRBJ2-1; D perhaps matches TRBD2 (6 bases). Between the trimmed V and J ends, which lost 2 bases and 8 bases, there was a span of 8 bases. This CDR3 contains 12 residues. From germline, CDR1 is SGHNT and CDR2 YYREEE (reference sequence). CDR3 DNA: TGTGCCAGCAGCTTAGGAGGGGATGAGCAGTTCTTC. Its protein product is CASSLGGDEQFF.

The sample holds one count of this clone. The genes are TRBV28 and TRBJ1-2, with TRBD1 identical over 8 bases. The CDR3 covers 13 residues. Germline lookup yields CDR1 MDHEN and CDR2 SYDVKM. The J segment lost 7 bases and the V segment lost 5 bases, leaving 6 bases of the junction unmatched. The CDR3 loop is CASSVQGARGYTF. The CDR3 DNA follows: TGTGCCAGCAGTGTCCAGGGGGCGCGTGGCTACACCTTC.

The chain carries TRBV19 and TRBJ1-5; TRBD1 agrees at 7 bases. The length of the CDR3 is 15 residues. Germline loops: CDR1 LNHDA, CDR2 SQIVND (reference sequence). The V segment lost 3 bases and the J segment 6 bases; nucleotides outside the gene matches: 8. The CDR3 region has the DNA TGTGCCAGTAGTATGATCGACAGGGCGACTCAGCCCCAGCATTTT. Protein: CASSMIDRATQPQHF.

V and J are TRBV27 and TRBJ2-3, with 9 bases fitting TRBD1. With 2 bases clipped from V and 0 bases from J, the junction kept 3 bases outside the gene matches. CDR1 and CDR2 (germline): MNHEY, SMNVEV (reference sequence). The CDR3 covers 16 residues. The DNA of the CDR3 is TGTGCCAGCAGTTTAATCGGACAGGGGAGCACAGATACGCAGTATTTT. This encodes CASSLIGQGSTDTQYF.

The chain uses TRBV30 and TRBJ1-1; TRBD1 aligns across 8 bases. With 0 bases clipped from V and 1 base from J, the junction kept 1 base outside the gene matches. The CDR3 has 14 amino acids. Germline values: CDR1 GTSNPN, CDR2 SVGIG (reference sequence). The CDR3: CAWSVGTGNTEAFF. In DNA, the CDR3 is TGTGCCTGGAGTGTTGGGACAGGGAACACTGAAGCTTTCTTT.

This clone has only a few counts. The chain has TRBV7-2 and TRBJ2-3, with D hard to call. CDR1 is SGHTA and CDR2 is FQGNSA in the germline V gene. V was trimmed by 5 bases and J by 3 bases, leaving 6 bases between them. This CDR3 has 12 residues. CDR3 nucleotide sequence: TGTGCCAGCAGCCGGTATACAGATACGCAGTATTTT. Protein product: CASSRYTDTQYF.

V and J are TRBV30 and TRBJ2-3, with D possibly TRBD1 on 6 matching bases. The CDR3 has 16 residues. Germline V lookup: CDR1 GTSNPN, CDR2 SVGIG (reference sequence). Trimming left V 5 bases short and J 1 base short, with 19 bases between. This CDR3 reads CAWDRKYYSGTDTQYF. CDR3 in DNA: TGTGCCTGGGACAGGAAGTACTATAGCGGCACAGATACGCAGTATTTT.

J is TRBJ1-2 and V is TRBV6-6, with D possibly being TRBD1 (6 bases). Germline assignment: CDR1 MNHNY and CDR2 SVGAGI (reference sequence). V shed 2 bases and J shed 4 bases, with 11 bases lying between them. The CDR3 contains 14 residues. The CDR3 reads CASSYQQGSYGYTF. Written as DNA, the CDR3 is TGTGCCAGCAGTTACCAACAGGGTAGCTATGGCTACACCTTC.

The chain has TRBV13 and TRBJ1-1; D gene unclear. With 5 bases removed from V and 4 bases from J, the gap between germline ends came to 17 bases. CDR3 length: 15 amino acids. The germline V gene has CDR1 PRHDT and CDR2 FYEKMQ (reference sequence). CDR3: CASSRGAPEGTEAFF. The CDR3 nucleotides are TGTGCCAGCAGCCGGGGAGCTCCTGAGGGCACTGAAGCTTTCTTT.

The genes are TRBV4-3 and TRBJ2-7; possible D gene TRBD1, 7 bases. The V gene's germline CDR1 is LGHNA and CDR2 YSLEER. This CDR3 has 15 amino acids. The ends were cut back, 0 bases at V and 1 base at J, with 10 bases in the middle. The CDR3 nucleotides are TGCGCCAGCAGCCAAGAGCGGGGACAGTCCTACGAGCAGTACTTC. Protein product: CASSQERGQSYEQYF.

This rearrangement joins TRBV4-2 to TRBJ2-3; the match to TRBD2 covers 10 bases. From germline, CDR1 is LGHNA and CDR2 YNFKEQ. There are 18 residues in the CDR3. V shed 1 base and J 2 bases; nucleotides not matched to a gene: 9. The CDR3, as DNA: TGTGCCAGCAGCCAAGTGGTCAGCGGGGGGGTAGACACAGATACGCAGTATTTT. As protein: CASSQVVSGGVDTDTQYF.

The chain couples TRBV10-3 to TRBJ1-1, with D uncertain. The V end was cut by 3 bases, the J end by 2 bases, with 10 bases between. CDR3 size: 14 residues. Germline V CDR1 and CDR2: ENHRY, SYGVKD. The CDR3 is CAISDGQVNTEAFF. In nucleotides, the CDR3 is TGTGCCATCAGTGACGGCCAGGTCAACACTGAAGCTTTCTTT.

The chain combines TRBV18 with TRBJ2-7, with TRBD2 as a possible D gene (6 bases). There are 16 residues in the CDR3. Trimming removed 3 bases at V and 0 bases at J, with 15 bases between. Germline V gives CDR1 KGHSH, CDR2 LQKENI. CDR3 coding DNA: TGTGCCAGCTCACCGGCTGGGGTAGCGGCCTCCTACGAGCAGTACTTC. Amino acids: CASSPAGVAASYEQYF.

This chain joins TRBV5-4 and TRBJ2-5, with 16 bases that match TRBD2. With V trimmed by 0 bases and J by 7 bases, 6 bases remained unmatched. The CDR3 runs 17 residues. Germline loops: CDR1 SGHNT, CDR2 YYREEE (reference sequence). The chain's CDR3 is CASSLGGTSGGAGTQYF. In DNA, the CDR3 is TGTGCCAGCAGCTTGGGTGGGACTAGCGGGGGGGCCGGGACCCAGTACTTC.

The rearrangement uses TRBV5-1 and TRBJ1-1, with a weak D call TRBD1 (6 bases). The germline V and J ends were trimmed by 2 bases and 6 bases, with 14 bases remaining between them. Germline V gives CDR1 SGHRS, CDR2 YFSETQ. The CDR3 loop spans 14 amino acids. The CDR3 spells CASSFRGHLAEAFF. The CDR3 coding sequence is TGCGCCAGCAGCTTCCGGGGACACCTCGCTGAAGCTTTCTTT.

The chain links TRBV19 to TRBJ1-5; the D gene is possibly TRBD1 (6 bases). This CDR3 comprises 15 residues. Trimming removed 4 bases at V and 1 base at J, with 11 bases between. Germline V CDR1 and CDR2: LNHDA, SQIVND (reference sequence). The CDR3 sequence: CASSNRVGSNQPQHF. CDR3 coding DNA: TGTGCCAGTAGTAACAGGGTCGGAAGCAATCAGCCCCAGCATTTT.